Listed below are T cell receptor beta chains from one sample, sequenced in a study of T cell changes during pregnancy in multiple sclerosis. Only in-frame clones appear in the TCRdb table, and some are missing; sequencing was by immunoSEQ multiplex PCR. The sample has 95,000 to 100,000 clones, about nine tenths seen once. The sequencing here drew on peripheral blood, taken in the second trimester of pregnancy. All receptors come from a female donor with multiple sclerosis, enrolled in a pregnancy study. Both conserved end residues are part of each CDR3. The D gene is left open where the match is weak. Some rows mark clone size as missing; the rest say once, few, many or name a class of expanded clone.

clone_size: NA; v_call: TRBV15; j_call: TRBJ2-7; d_call: NA; cdr3_aa: CATSPRGVDAFPYEQYF; cdr3_nt: TGTGCCACCAGCCCGCGCGGGGTGGATGCTTTCCCCTACGAGCAGTACTTC
clone_size: NA; v_call: TRBV7-2; j_call: TRBJ1-4; d_call: NA; cdr3_aa: CASSFASGATNEKLFF; cdr3_nt: TGTGCCAGCAGCTTCGCATCAGGGGCGACTAATGAAAAACTGTTTTTT
clone_size: NA; v_call: TRBV30; j_call: TRBJ2-7; d_call: NA; cdr3_aa: CACRSYEQYF; cdr3_nt: TGTGCCTGCCGGTCCTACGAGCAGTACTTC
clone_size: NA; v_call: TRBV29-1; j_call: TRBJ2-3; d_call: TRBD2; cdr3_aa: CSVSLGLAEGTQYF; cdr3_nt: TGCAGCGTTTCGCTTGGACTAGCGGAAGGCACGCAGTATTTT
clone_size: few; v_call: TRBV4-2; j_call: TRBJ2-7; d_call: TRBD1; cdr3_aa: CASSPGQEASEQYF; cdr3_nt: TGTGCCAGCAGTCCGGGACAGGAGGCAAGCGAGCAGTACTTC
clone_size: NA; v_call: TRBV5-4; j_call: TRBJ2-1; d_call: TRBD2; cdr3_aa: CASSLIAGTSNEQFF; cdr3_nt: TGTGCCAGCAGCTTGATAGCCGGGACTAGCAATGAGCAGTTCTTC
clone_size: NA; v_call: TRBV11-2; j_call: TRBJ1-6; d_call: NA; cdr3_aa: CASSQDIRLSPLHF; cdr3_nt: TGTGCCAGCAGCCAGGACATTCGGCTTTCACCCCTCCACTTT
clone_size: NA; v_call: TRBV19; j_call: TRBJ2-3; d_call: TRBD2; cdr3_aa: CASRGGLATDTQYF; cdr3_nt: TGTGCCAGTAGAGGGGGACTAGCGACAGATACGCAGTATTTT
clone_size: NA; v_call: TRBV11-2; j_call: TRBJ2-5; d_call: TRBD1; cdr3_aa: CASSQGAREQETQYF; cdr3_nt: TGTGCCAGCAGCCAGGGGGCGAGGGAACAAGAGACCCAGTACTTC
clone_size: NA; v_call: TRBV30; j_call: TRBJ2-3; d_call: NA; cdr3_aa: CAWSVASRSTDTQYF; cdr3_nt: TGTGCCTGGAGTGTGGCTAGCAGAAGCACAGATACGCAGTATTTT
clone_size: NA; v_call: TRBV19; j_call: TRBJ2-7; d_call: NA; cdr3_aa: CASSDRPGLPYEQYF; cdr3_nt: TGTGCCAGTAGTGATCGACCGGGACTCCCCTACGAGCAGTACTTC
clone_size: NA; v_call: TRBV29-1; j_call: TRBJ2-2; d_call: TRBD1; cdr3_aa: CSVRTGVDTGELFF; cdr3_nt: TGCAGCGTTCGGACAGGGGTAGACACCGGGGAGCTGTTTTTT
clone_size: NA; v_call: TRBV19; j_call: TRBJ2-1; d_call: TRBD2; cdr3_aa: CASSPGLVRNEQFF; cdr3_nt: TGTGCCAGTAGTCCGGGACTAGTTAGGAATGAGCAGTTCTTC
clone_size: NA; v_call: TRBV27; j_call: TRBJ2-3; d_call: NA; cdr3_aa: CASSLLGGDTQYF; cdr3_nt: TGTGCCAGCAGTCTCCTCGGCGGAGATACGCAGTATTTT
clone_size: NA; v_call: TRBV27; j_call: TRBJ2-7; d_call: NA; cdr3_aa: CASSRPGKVYEQYF; cdr3_nt: TGTGCCAGCAGCCGCCCGGGGAAAGTTTACGAGCAGTACTTC
clone_size: NA; v_call: TRBV19; j_call: TRBJ1-5; d_call: NA; cdr3_aa: CASSFGFRASNQPQHF; cdr3_nt: TGTGCCAGTAGTTTCGGATTCAGGGCCAGCAATCAGCCCCAGCATTTT
clone_size: NA; v_call: TRBV4-1; j_call: TRBJ2-7; d_call: NA; cdr3_aa: CASSPGPGTYEQYF; cdr3_nt: TGCGCCAGCAGCCCCGGACCGGGGACCTACGAGCAGTACTTC
clone_size: NA; v_call: TRBV4-1; j_call: TRBJ2-5; d_call: TRBD2; cdr3_aa: CASSQGREGLETQYF; cdr3_nt: TGCGCCAGCAGCCAAGGTCGGGAGGGCCTGGAGACCCAGTACTTC
clone_size: NA; v_call: TRBV5-1; j_call: TRBJ2-1; d_call: TRBD2; cdr3_aa: CASSWGTRNNEQFF; cdr3_nt: TGCGCCAGCAGCTGGGGGACTAGGAACAATGAGCAGTTCTTC
clone_size: NA; v_call: TRBV4-1; j_call: TRBJ2-5; d_call: NA; cdr3_aa: CASSQDLSGVGLGETQYF; cdr3_nt: TGCGCCAGCAGCCAAGATTTGTCGGGAGTGGGGCTGGGAGAGACCCAGTACTTC
clone_size: NA; v_call: TRBV4-3; j_call: TRBJ2-7; d_call: NA; cdr3_aa: CASSQAPGYEQYF; cdr3_nt: TGCGCCAGCAGCCAAGCGCCGGGTTACGAGCAGTACTTC
clone_size: NA; v_call: TRBV21-1; j_call: TRBJ1-5; d_call: NA; cdr3_aa: CASTQGAHRTSNQPQHF; cdr3_nt: TGTGCCAGCACACAGGGGGCGCATAGGACTAGCAATCAGCCCCAGCATTTT
clone_size: NA; v_call: TRBV5-6; j_call: TRBJ1-1; d_call: NA; cdr3_aa: CASSLDSMNTEAFF; cdr3_nt: TGTGCCAGCAGCTTGGACAGCATGAACACTGAAGCTTTCTTT
clone_size: NA; v_call: TRBV28; j_call: TRBJ2-1; d_call: TRBD2; cdr3_aa: CASTSGGERNSYNEQFF; cdr3_nt: TGTGCCAGCACCTCGGGGGGGGAGCGGAACTCCTACAATGAGCAGTTCTTC
clone_size: NA; v_call: TRBV6-1; j_call: TRBJ2-5; d_call: NA; cdr3_aa: CASSRELGTQYF; cdr3_nt: TGTGCCAGCAGCCGGGAGCTGGGGACCCAGTACTTC
clone_size: NA; v_call: TRBV6-5; j_call: TRBJ1-2; d_call: NA; cdr3_aa: CASSLLGTPSNYGYTF; cdr3_nt: TGTGCCAGCAGTTTGCTCGGGACTCCATCTAACTATGGCTACACCTTC
clone_size: NA; v_call: TRBV2; j_call: TRBJ2-7; d_call: TRBD1; cdr3_aa: CASSRRTGVDEQYF; cdr3_nt: TGTGCCAGCAGCCGGCGGACAGGGGTCGACGAGCAGTACTTC
clone_size: NA; v_call: TRBV19; j_call: TRBJ2-2; d_call: NA; cdr3_aa: CASSSQFTGELFF; cdr3_nt: TGTGCCAGTAGTTCACAGTTCACCGGGGAGCTGTTTTTT
clone_size: NA; v_call: TRBV19; j_call: TRBJ1-1; d_call: TRBD1; cdr3_aa: CASRPGQTYEAFF; cdr3_nt: TGTGCCAGTAGGCCGGGACAGACTTATGAAGCTTTCTTT
clone_size: NA; v_call: TRBV7-9; j_call: TRBJ2-3; d_call: NA; cdr3_aa: CASSPTDTQYF; cdr3_nt: TGTGCCAGCAGTCCAACAGATACGCAGTATTTT
clone_size: few; v_call: TRBV7-9; j_call: TRBJ1-4; d_call: NA; cdr3_aa: CASPSGPGEKLFF; cdr3_nt: TGTGCCAGCCCATCCGGCCCAGGTGAAAAACTGTTTTTT
clone_size: NA; v_call: TRBV19; j_call: TRBJ2-1; d_call: NA; cdr3_aa: CASSIRNEQFF; cdr3_nt: TGTGCCAGTAGTATCCGTAATGAGCAGTTCTTC
clone_size: once; v_call: TRBV25-1; j_call: TRBJ2-3; d_call: TRBD2; cdr3_aa: CASSVKVGSGRRDTQYF; cdr3_nt: TGTGCCAGCAGTGTAAAGGTCGGTAGCGGGAGGCGAGATACGCAGTATTTT
clone_size: NA; v_call: TRBV19; j_call: TRBJ1-2; d_call: NA; cdr3_aa: CASSSSLGVPGYTF; cdr3_nt: TGTGCCAGTAGCTCCTCGTTGGGAGTTCCTGGCTACACCTTC
clone_size: once; v_call: TRBV27; j_call: TRBJ2-3; d_call: TRBD2; cdr3_aa: CASSLLRTGLSGDTQYF; cdr3_nt: TGTGCCAGCAGTTTACTCCGAACGGGACTATCCGGAGATACGCAGTATTTT
clone_size: once; v_call: TRBV15; j_call: TRBJ1-2; d_call: NA; cdr3_aa: CATSRPGFNYGYTF; cdr3_nt: TGTGCCACCAGCAGACCGGGATTTAACTATGGCTACACCTTC
clone_size: NA; v_call: TRBV6-5; j_call: TRBJ1-2; d_call: TRBD1; cdr3_aa: CASSQGASRYGYTF; cdr3_nt: TGTGCCAGCAGTCAGGGGGCGAGTAGGTATGGCTACACCTTC
clone_size: NA; v_call: TRBV28; j_call: TRBJ2-7; d_call: TRBD1; cdr3_aa: CATGQGTYYEQYF; cdr3_nt: TGTGCCACTGGACAGGGGACTTACTACGAGCAGTACTTC
clone_size: NA; v_call: TRBV5-1; j_call: TRBJ2-5; d_call: NA; cdr3_aa: CASSLVEGEETQYF; cdr3_nt: TGCGCCAGCAGCTTGGTGGAAGGGGAAGAGACCCAGTACTTC
clone_size: NA; v_call: TRBV6-1; j_call: TRBJ2-1; d_call: TRBD2; cdr3_aa: CASSQEREGYNEQFF; cdr3_nt: TGTGCCAGCAGCCAGGAGCGGGAGGGCTACAATGAGCAGTTCTTC
clone_size: once; v_call: TRBV7-2; j_call: TRBJ2-2; d_call: NA; cdr3_aa: CASSPGGRLTGELFF; cdr3_nt: TGTGCCAGCAGCCCCGGGGGACGGTTAACCGGGGAGCTGTTTTTT
clone_size: NA; v_call: TRBV19; j_call: TRBJ2-2; d_call: NA; cdr3_aa: CASSTQGTAGELFF; cdr3_nt: TGTGCCAGTAGTACCCAGGGTACGGCCGGGGAGCTGTTTTTT
clone_size: NA; v_call: TRBV28; j_call: TRBJ2-7; d_call: NA; cdr3_aa: CASSPYYEQYF; cdr3_nt: TGTGCCAGCAGTCCCTACTACGAGCAGTACTTC